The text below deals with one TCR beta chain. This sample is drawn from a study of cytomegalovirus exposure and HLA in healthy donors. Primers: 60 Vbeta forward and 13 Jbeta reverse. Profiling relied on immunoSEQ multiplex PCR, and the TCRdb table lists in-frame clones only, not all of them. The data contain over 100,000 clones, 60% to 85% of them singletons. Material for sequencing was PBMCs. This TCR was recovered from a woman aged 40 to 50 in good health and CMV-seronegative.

CDR3 region: CASSLFAGEGETQYF. In DNA form, the CDR3 reads TGTGCCAGCAGTTTATTTGCAGGGGAAGGGGAGACCCAGTACTTC. The chain uses TRBV27 and TRBJ2-5, with D perhaps matching TRBD1 (6 bases). The germline V gene has CDR1 MNHEY and CDR2 SMNVEV (reference sequence). V was cut by 1 base and J by 5 bases, with 14 bases left in between. The length of the CDR3 is 15 residues.